The 25 T cell receptor beta chains below all came from one sample that was sequenced in a study of CD8 T cells in Susac syndrome. RNA was extracted with the RNeasy kit, and a quantity of roughly 0.5 to 1 ug was reverse transcribed using random hexamers. In TCRdb, the immunoSEQ multiplex PCR reads were re-called with MiXCR into one record per CDR3 protein. This sample has about 94,000 distinct CDR3 sequences; roughly 94% occur once, and the top ten carry roughly 0.3%. Sequenced sample: CD4+ T cells from PBMCs. These receptors originate from a human donor with Susac syndrome.

This chain connects TRBV5-8 to TRBJ1-1; the match to TRBD1 covers 8 bases. Germline V gene lookup returns CDR1 SGHTS and CDR2 YDEGEE. CDR3 length: 14 residues. The V gene end was trimmed by 2 bases and the J gene end by 5 bases; junction bases not matched to a gene: 5. The CDR3 sequence is CASSFQGALTEAFF. CDR3 coding DNA: TGTGCCAGCAGCTTTCAGGGGGCGTTAACTGAAGCTTTCTTT.

This sequence joins TRBV18 and TRBJ1-1; 7 bases are a match to TRBD1. This CDR3 spans 11 amino acids. J lost 9 bases, V lost 6 bases, and 4 bases had no gene match. The V gene's germline CDR1 is KGHSH and CDR2 LQKENI. In DNA form, the CDR3 reads TGTGCCAGCTCCCCGGACAGGAAAGCTTTCTTT. Translating gives CASSPDRKAFF.

The V and J genes are TRBV30 and TRBJ2-7, with 9 bases that match TRBD1. The CDR3 runs 13 residues. Per the germline V gene, CDR1 is GTSNPN and CDR2 is SVGIG (reference sequence). With V trimmed by 3 bases and J by 4 bases, 4 bases remained unmatched. The CDR3 DNA sequence: TGTGCCTGGAGGGGACAGGGAAGGTACGAGCAGTACTTC. This translates into CAWRGQGRYEQYF.

This rearrangement joins TRBV20-1 to TRBJ2-3; TRBD1 matches at 8 bases. Germline-derived CDR1 and CDR2 are DFQATT and SNEGSKA (reference sequence). CDR3 length: 15 amino acids. V gave up 8 bases and J gave up 1 base; unmatched junction bases: 11. CDR3 region: CSSRPQGAGTDTQYF. The CDR3 coding sequence is TGCAGTAGTCGTCCCCAGGGGGCAGGCACAGATACGCAGTATTTT.

The gene calls are TRBV20-1 and TRBJ2-4; D is unresolved. V was shortened by 7 bases and J by 4 bases, with 14 bases between the two germline ends. Germline CDR1 is DFQATT and CDR2 is SNEGSKA (reference sequence). This CDR3 comprises 13 residues. CDR3 sequence: CSGVVTSKNIQYF. Written as DNA, the CDR3 is TGCAGTGGGGTTGTGACCAGTAAAAACATTCAGTACTTC.

The rearrangement links TRBV4-1 to TRBJ1-6; 8 positions agree with TRBD1. This CDR3 contains 15 residues. Germline V gives CDR1 MGHRA, CDR2 YSYEKL. V trimming: 4 bases; J trimming: 10 bases; junction bases outside the gene matches: 9. CDR3 sequence reads: CASSLRQGLESPLHF. The DNA of the CDR3 is TGCGCCAGCAGCCTCCGACAGGGGCTAGAGTCACCCCTCCACTTT.

The chain links TRBV11-3 to TRBJ2-2; perhaps TRBD1 as D (6 bases). The CDR3 is 16 amino acids. Looked up from germline, CDR1 is SGHNT and CDR2 is YENEEA. Trimming took 1 base from V and 3 from J, leaving 12 bases between them. CDR3 region: CASSLVTGTDTGELFF. CDR3 bases: TGTGCCAGCAGCTTAGTCACAGGGACCGACACCGGGGAGCTGTTTTTT.

The V call is TRBV7-6, the J call TRBJ2-5; possible D gene TRBD1, 6 bases. The CDR3 consists of 14 residues. Germline V lookup: CDR1 SGHVS, CDR2 FNYEAQ. The ends were cut back, 5 bases at V and 2 bases at J, with 12 bases in the middle. The CDR3 loop reads CASSPRTAQETQYF. In DNA form, the CDR3 reads TGTGCCAGCAGCCCGCGGACAGCACAAGAGACCCAGTACTTC.

This chain links TRBV7-3 with TRBJ2-1; TRBD1 aligns across 7 bases. The CDR3 length is 13 residues. The junction had 10 bases not matched to a gene; V was cut back by 4 bases and J by 13 bases. Germline V gene data show CDR1 as SGHTA and CDR2 as FQGTGA. CDR3 amino acids: CASSYRPQGEQFF. The CDR3 coding sequence is TGTGCCAGCAGCTACCGCCCGCAGGGGGAACAGTTCTTC. Together with reference TRBV7-3 and TRBJ2-1, the CDR3 gives the full variable domain: GAGVSQTPSNKVTEKGKYVELRCDPISGHTALYWYRQSLGQGPEFLIYFQGTGAADDSGLPNDRFFAVRPEGSVSTLKIQRTERGDSAVYLCASSYRPQGEQFFGPGTRLTVL.

This chain connects TRBV23-1 to TRBJ1-5; 8 bases are shared with TRBD1. TRBV23-1 is treated as an ORF (open reading frame) with a function not yet certain. The CDR3 is 17 residues long. V lost 2 bases to trimming and J lost 1 base; unmatched junction nucleotides: 7. The CDR3, as DNA: TGCGCCAGCAGTCAAGGAGGGACAGGTTACAGCAATCAGCCCCAGCATTTT. Translating it yields CASSQGGTGYSNQPQHF.

About this clonotype itself: One end of the junction does not line up with germline, which may come from a read error. J is TRBJ2-7 and V is TRBV12-3 or TRBV12-4; TRBD1 agrees at 7 bases. This CDR3 is built from 13 residues. In nucleotides, the CDR3 is TGTGCCAGCAGTCGGACTCCCACAGGGGAGCTGTACTTC. Its translation is CASSRTPTGELYF.

The CDR3 nucleotides read TGCAGCGTTGTCACAGGACCCCTCGGCACTGAAGCTTTCTTT. Protein sequence: CSVVTGPLGTEAFF. The genes are TRBV29-1 and TRBJ1-1, with a possible D match to TRBD1 (5 bases). V was trimmed by 4 bases and J by 4 bases, leaving 16 bases between them. The CDR3 spans 14 residues. Germline CDR1 SQVTM, CDR2 ANQGSEA. Using reference TRBV29-1 and TRBJ1-1 for the parts outside the CDR3, the full variable domain is SAVISQKPSRDICQRGTSLTIQCQVDSQVTMMFWYRQQPGQSLTLIATANQGSEATYESGFVIDKFPISRPNLTFSTLTVSNMSPEDSSIYLCSVVTGPLGTEAFFGQGTRLTVV.

The chain has TRBV12-3 or TRBV12-4 and TRBJ1-4; TRBD1 is a possible D gene (5 bases). The CDR3 is made up of 16 amino acids. V lost 6 bases to trimming and J lost 6 bases, with 20 bases between them. Here the CDR3 DNA reads TGTGCCAGCAGCTTTCAAACCGGGACGGTGGATGAAAAACTGTTTTTT. Translated: CASSFQTGTVDEKLFF.

This clonotype was recorded only once. CDR3 bases: TGTGCCACCAGCTTCCGGGACACCGGTTCTTACACCTTC. It codes for CATSFRDTGSYTF. This chain uses TRBV24-1 with TRBJ1-2; D possibly corresponds to TRBD1 (6 bases). V was cut by 7 bases and J by 11 bases, with 19 bases left in between. Per the germline V gene, CDR1 is KGHDR and CDR2 is SFDVKD. The CDR3 has 13 amino acids.

J is TRBJ2-7 and V is TRBV30; possible D gene TRBD2, 7 bases. V lost 4 bases to trimming and J lost 2 bases, with 12 bases between them. The CDR3 contains 13 residues. Germline values: CDR1 GTSNPN, CDR2 SVGIG (reference sequence). The CDR3 spells CAWTGGRPYEQYF. CDR3 bases: TGTGCCTGGACCGGGGGGCGACCCTACGAGCAGTACTTC.

The chain recombines TRBV27 with TRBJ2-1; no reliable D call. From germline, CDR1 is MNHEY and CDR2 SMNVEV (reference sequence). The CDR3 spans 13 residues. The germline V and J ends were trimmed by 2 bases and 6 bases, with 8 bases remaining between them. CDR3 nucleotide sequence: TGTGCCAGCAGTTTAAATGTGGCCAATGAGCAGTTCTTC. The encoded protein is CASSLNVANEQFF.

V is TRBV6-5 and J is TRBJ2-7, with D possibly matching TRBD2 (5 bases). Germline V gene data show CDR1 as MNHEY and CDR2 as SVGAGI. The CDR3 covers 14 residues. Trimming removed 2 bases from V and 5 bases from J, with 13 bases in between. As DNA, the CDR3 is TGTGCCAGCAGTTACGATCGAGGGCGGAACGAGCAGTACTTC. This translates into CASSYDRGRNEQYF.

The chain employs TRBV20-1 and TRBJ2-1; 10 nucleotides line up with TRBD2. Germline V lookup: CDR1 DFQATT, CDR2 SNEGSKA (reference sequence). J was trimmed by 0 bases and V by 4 bases; bases with no gene match: 15. The CDR3 is 19 residues long. CDR3: CSATGLADTPILSYNEQFF. CDR3 in DNA: TGCAGTGCTACAGGACTAGCGGATACACCAATCCTCTCCTACAATGAGCAGTTCTTC.

This chain connects TRBV20-1 to TRBJ1-1; D remains ambiguous. There are 14 residues in the CDR3. Germline loops: CDR1 DFQATT, CDR2 SNEGSKA (reference sequence). Trimming shortened V by 0 bases and J by 1 base, and 9 bases separated the two germline ends. The CDR3 loop reads CSARDIRQNTEAFF. CDR3 in DNA: TGCAGTGCTAGAGATATCAGACAGAACACTGAAGCTTTCTTT.

The chain employs TRBV5-1 and TRBJ2-3; TRBD1 or TRBD2 may be the D gene (6 bases each). Germline loops: CDR1 SGHRS, CDR2 YFSETQ. Trimming took 0 bases from V and 2 from J, leaving 10 bases between them. This CDR3 is 15 amino acids long. The CDR3 here is CASSLEGGPTDTQYF. The CDR3 coding sequence is TGCGCCAGCAGCTTGGAAGGGGGGCCCACAGATACGCAGTATTTT.

The V and J genes are TRBV4-1 and TRBJ1-6, with 10 bases aligning to TRBD1. With V trimmed by 1 base and J by 9 bases, 3 bases remained unmatched. Per the germline V gene, CDR1 is MGHRA and CDR2 is YSYEKL. This CDR3 contains 15 residues. The CDR3 region is CASSQAGTGVSPLHF. Written as DNA, the CDR3 is TGCGCCAGCAGCCAAGCCGGGACAGGGGTTTCACCCCTCCACTTT.

J is TRBJ2-5 and V is TRBV15; no reliable D call. V lost 0 bases and J 2 bases, leaving 10 bases between the germline ends. CDR3 length: 15 amino acids. Germline lookup yields CDR1 LNHNV and CDR2 YYDKDF (reference sequence). For the CDR3, the DNA is TGTGCCACCAGCAGAGATCTAGAAGGGCAAGAGACCCAGTACTTC. Amino acids: CATSRDLEGQETQYF.

This CDR3 is CASSLTTGSSYNSPLHF. DNA of the CDR3: TGTGCCAGCTCGCTTACTACAGGGAGCTCCTATAATTCACCCCTCCACTTT. The chain combines TRBV18 with TRBJ1-6, with D perhaps matching TRBD1 (6 bases). CDR1 is KGHSH and CDR2 is LQKENI in the germline V gene. The length of the CDR3 is 17 residues. The germline V and J ends were trimmed by 6 bases and 0 bases, with 15 bases remaining between them.

V usage is TRBV20-1 and J usage is TRBJ2-5; D is undetermined. The CDR3 covers 12 residues. V lost 6 bases and J 0 bases, leaving 8 bases between the germline ends. Germline CDR1 and CDR2: DFQATT and SNEGSKA (reference sequence). The CDR3 DNA reads as TGCAGTGCCTCCCAGGACCAAGAGACCCAGTACTTC. It encodes CSASQDQETQYF.

The rearrangement links TRBV5-6 to TRBJ2-2, with 8 bases lining up with TRBD1. The CDR3 extends over 17 amino acids. V lost 0 bases and J lost 2; bases outside the gene matches: 6. Germline V gene sequence: CDR1 SGHDT, CDR2 YYEEEE. Here the CDR3 reads CASSLGFGTGNTGELFF. CDR3 bases: TGTGCCAGCAGCTTGGGTTTTGGGACAGGAAACACCGGGGAGCTGTTTTTT.